This T cell receptor beta chain stems from a study of shared clonotypes between healthy human individuals. General study results and limits: Rarefaction showed that sequencing of sorted subsets was incomplete (despite large depth).

Per the germline V gene, CDR1 is LGHNA and CDR2 is YSLEER. The ends were cut back, 4 bases at V and 3 bases at J, with 13 bases in the middle. The CDR3 sequence is 14 residues long. The naive CD8 fraction comprised CD45RO-negative cells positively selected for CCR7 and excluded terminally differentiated effector memory CD45RA+ cells. Measured with immunoSEQ multiplex PCR; TCRdb has only the in-frame clones, and not every one. Altogether about 1,900,000 clones are present, roughly 94% being singletons, with the ten largest covering roughly 1%. About this clone itself: Its target is unknown.

The sample was naive CD8+ T cells sorted from blood. The chain carries TRBV4-3 and TRBJ2-7; D ambiguous. The receptor's source is a young man in good health. The CDR3 spells CASSPAYGNYEQYF. CDR3 bases: TGCGCCAGCAGCCCGGCTTACGGAAACTACGAGCAGTACTTC.